This T cell receptor beta chain was sequenced during a study of cytomegalovirus exposure and HLA in healthy donors. 60 Vbeta and 13 Jbeta primers were used in PCR. TCRdb keeps only in-frame clones here, not all; method: immunoSEQ multiplex PCR. The table includes some 180,000 clones, 73% detected once. General study points: In a later analysis, a missense DCLRE1C variant was linked to TCR beta V- and J-gene trimming.

There were likely unrecorded immune exposures, though donors were nominally healthy when sampled. CDR3 size: 17 residues. V lost 7 bases to trimming and J lost 0 bases, with 18 bases between them. CDR1 is MNHEY and CDR2 is SMNVEV in the germline V gene (reference sequence). On this clone: The antigen is unknown.

The receptor comes from a woman aged 18 to 35 in good health and CMV-seropositive. The material sequenced was PBMCs. This sequence joins TRBV27 and TRBJ1-4, with D tentatively TRBD1 (5 bases). CDR3 in DNA: TGTGCCAGCAAGAAAGTGACAGAGAGCACAACTAATGAAAAACTGTTTTTT. This translates into CASKKVTESTTNEKLFF. The complete variable domain, with remaining parts taken from reference TRBV27 and TRBJ1-4, reads EAQVTQNPRYLITVTGKKLTVTCSQNMNHEYMSWYRQDPGLGLRQIYYSMNVEVTDKGDVPEGYKVSRKEKRNFPLILESPSPNQTSLYFCASKKVTESTTNEKLFFGSGTQLSVL.